A single sample is the source of the 32 T cell receptor beta chains below, sequenced in a study of quantifying T cell responses using KT2 cells. Whole-study context: RNA was reverse transcribed with TCR alpha and beta constant-region primers.

An oligo carrying a UMI was ligated to the cDNA 3' end. An equimolar mix of RC1.1 and RC1.2 primed the beta chain across TRBC1 and TRBC2. TCRdb re-derived calls from the UMI-ligation and nested PCR reads in MiXCR, one entry per CDR3 protein. The table lists around 50,000 distinct CDR3 sequences, roughly 10% of them singletons. Sequenced sample: PBMCs spiked with cells of the T cell clone KT2. These receptors came from a human donor.

The J gene is TRBJ1-2, the V gene TRBV24-1; no reliable D call. The germline V and J ends were trimmed by 1 base and 2 bases, with 4 bases remaining between them. Germline assignment: CDR1 KGHDR and CDR2 SFDVKD. The CDR3 spans 13 residues. The CDR3 region is CATSDFNNYGYTF. The CDR3 bases are TGTGCCACCAGTGATTTTAACAACTATGGCTACACCTTC.

This clonotype appeared a few times. The chain carries TRBV20-1 and TRBJ1-4; D is possibly TRBD1 (5 bases). The V end was cut by 4 bases, the J end by 7 bases, with 16 bases between. This CDR3 has 14 amino acids. Germline V lookup: CDR1 DFQATT, CDR2 SNEGSKA (reference sequence). The CDR3: CSAKRSDSGEKLFF. The CDR3 DNA reads as TGCAGTGCTAAACGCTCCGACAGCGGTGAAAAACTGTTTTTT.

V and J are TRBV10-3 and TRBJ1-2, with 8 bases matching TRBD1. The CDR3 spans 15 residues. With 4 bases clipped from V and 4 bases from J, the junction kept 8 bases outside the gene matches. Germline values: CDR1 ENHRY, CDR2 SYGVKD. CDR3 residues: CAISGPDRDRYGYTF. In nucleotides, the CDR3 is TGTGCCATCAGTGGCCCGGACAGGGACCGCTATGGCTACACCTTC.

This clonotype occurred a few times. The chain joins TRBV5-5 to TRBJ1-5; unclear D gene. Germline assignment: CDR1 SGHKS and CDR2 YYEKEE (reference sequence). The V and J ends lost 0 bases and 4 bases respectively, with 14 bases between them. This CDR3 is 16 amino acids long. CDR3 residues: CASSLVLGQVNQPQHF. CDR3 nucleotides: TGTGCCAGCAGCTTGGTGTTAGGGCAGGTTAATCAGCCCCAGCATTTT.

The table lists this clonotype with a few counts. The chain carries TRBV12-3 or TRBV12-4 and TRBJ2-2; 7 bases agree with TRBD2. Trimming cost V 6 bases and J 8 bases; bases outside gene matches: 15. This CDR3 region has 16 residues. CDR3: CASRTPGLTLSGELFF. As DNA, the CDR3 is TGTGCCAGCAGAACTCCGGGACTAACCCTTTCAGGGGAGCTGTTTTTT.

This clonotype was seen a few times. This sequence joins TRBV4-1 and TRBJ1-2; D is ambiguous. In germline, CDR1 is MGHRA, CDR2 YSYEKL. The germline V and J ends were trimmed by 4 bases and 3 bases, with 15 bases remaining between them. This CDR3 comprises 15 residues. DNA for the CDR3: TGCGCCAGCAGCCCACGTGACCGCCTGGACTATGGCTACACCTTC. Amino acid sequence: CASSPRDRLDYGYTF.

This clonotype was seen a handful of times. The V call is TRBV5-1, the J call TRBJ2-1; TRBD2 matches 7 bases. Germline assignment: CDR1 SGHRS and CDR2 YFSETQ. After removal of 4 bases from V and 15 bases from J, the junction contained 16 bases not matched to a gene. CDR3 size: 14 residues. The CDR3 loop reads CASSPGTTKSGWFF. As DNA, the CDR3 is TGCGCCAGCAGCCCCGGGACTACCAAGTCCGGGTGGTTCTTC.

The genes are TRBV11-2 and TRBJ1-2; TRBD1 matches at 8 bases. Germline lookup yields CDR1 SGHAT and CDR2 FQNNGV. CDR3 size: 15 residues. Trimming cost V 1 base and J 4 bases; bases outside gene matches: 5. CDR3 loop: CASSLVGTGLYGYTF. The DNA for the CDR3 is TGTGCCAGCAGCTTAGTAGGGACAGGCCTCTATGGCTACACCTTC.

The gene calls are TRBV4-2 and TRBJ2-1; D may be TRBD1 (5 bases). Germline V gene lookup returns CDR1 LGHNA and CDR2 YNFKEQ. The CDR3 runs 15 residues. Between the trimmed V and J ends, which lost 0 bases and 5 bases, there was a span of 11 bases. The CDR3 loop is CASSQDGQGDNEQFF. CDR3 nucleotide sequence: TGTGCCAGCAGCCAAGATGGCCAGGGTGACAATGAGCAGTTCTTC.

This clonotype was recorded a few times. V usage is TRBV7-2 and J usage is TRBJ2-7, with D possibly being TRBD2 (5 bases). The germline CDR1 and CDR2 sequences are SGHTA and FQGNSA. Trimming took 5 bases from V and 7 from J, leaving 12 bases between them. The CDR3 length is 12 residues. Here the CDR3 reads CASSPPSGEQYF. CDR3 nucleotides: TGTGCCAGCAGCCCCCCGTCGGGGGAGCAGTACTTC.

This clonotype was recorded a few times. V gene TRBV7-9 combines with J gene TRBJ1-1, with TRBD1 matching over 7 bases. This CDR3 spans 15 amino acids. V was clipped by 3 bases and J by 1 base; unmatched bases: 5. Germline values: CDR1 SEHNR, CDR2 FQNEAQ (reference sequence). The CDR3 nucleotides are TGTGCCAGCAGCTTTCGGCAGGGGGGGAACACTGAAGCTTTCTTT. Translating gives CASSFRQGGNTEAFF.

In its sample, this clonotype was seen many times. The genes are TRBV5-4 and TRBJ2-3, with a weak D call TRBD2 (5 bases). The V and J ends lost 4 bases and 2 bases respectively, with 20 bases between them. The CDR3 spans 17 residues. Per the germline V gene, CDR1 is SGHNT and CDR2 is YYREEE (reference sequence). This CDR3 is CASSRYRRANYTDTQYF. The CDR3 region has the DNA TGTGCCAGCAGCCGGTATCGGCGGGCAAACTACACAGATACGCAGTATTTT.

This clonotype has more than one count but fewer than ten. This chain joins TRBV6-5 and TRBJ1-5; TRBD1 is a possible D gene (5 bases). CDR3 length equals 13 residues. The V and J ends lost 6 bases and 7 bases respectively, with 13 bases between them. From germline, CDR1 is MNHEY and CDR2 SVGAGI. The CDR3 DNA is TGTGCCAGCAGCCCCCCGGGGGGGCAGCCCCAGCATTTT. It yields the protein CASSPPGGQPQHF.

J is TRBJ1-1 and V is TRBV29-1; unclear D gene. The CDR3 loop spans 13 amino acids. Germline CDR1 and CDR2: SQVTM and ANQGSEA. The germline V and J ends were trimmed by 6 bases and 11 bases, with 22 bases remaining between them. DNA of the CDR3: TGCAGCGTCACTGGGTCCCTTCCCCCGACGGCTTTCTTT. This translates into CSVTGSLPPTAFF.

This clonotype occurred once. The chain recombines TRBV6-1 with TRBJ2-7; 11 bases agree with TRBD2. This CDR3 has 15 amino acids. Per germline, CDR1 MNHNS and CDR2 SASEGT. Trimming at V came to 2 bases and at J to 4 bases, leaving 4 bases not matched to a gene. As DNA, the CDR3 is TGTGCCAGCAGTGAATATAGCGGGAGGGCTTACGAGCAGTACTTC. It yields the protein CASSEYSGRAYEQYF.

This clonotype is judged medium-sized. The V call is TRBV20-1, the J call TRBJ2-1; weak D call: TRBD1 (6 bases). This CDR3 region has 14 residues. V was pared by 6 bases and J by 9 bases, with 21 bases between. Germline values: CDR1 DFQATT, CDR2 SNEGSKA (reference sequence). CDR3 nucleotides: TGCAGTGCCAGTAACGACGGGACACTCGTTGAGCAGTTCTTC. Translation: CSASNDGTLVEQFF.

The chain uses TRBV6-2 or TRBV6-3 and TRBJ2-5; possibly TRBD1 for D (5 bases). Germline V CDR1 and CDR2: MNHEY, SVGEGT. CDR3 size: 14 residues. V lost 2 bases and J lost 4, with 11 bases in between. The CDR3 loop is CASSYADRRETQYF. In DNA form, the CDR3 reads TGTGCCAGCAGTTACGCAGACAGAAGAGAGACCCAGTACTTC.

This clonotype was seen a few times. This sequence joins TRBV6-1 and TRBJ2-7; the D gene is possibly TRBD1 (5 bases). Trimming removed 0 bases at V and 2 bases at J, with 11 bases between. Germline CDR1 and CDR2: MNHNS and SASEGT. The CDR3 runs 15 residues. The CDR3 nucleotides are TGTGCCAGCAGTGAAGCTAACAGGCCGACCTACGAGCAGTACTTC. It is translated as CASSEANRPTYEQYF.

This clonotype occurred many times. The V call is TRBV18, the J call TRBJ2-6; D gene unclear. CDR3 length equals 15 residues. Germline V gene lookup returns CDR1 KGHSH and CDR2 LQKENI. V was shortened by 2 bases and J by 1 base, with 6 bases between the two germline ends. The CDR3: CASSPGGSGANVLTF. The CDR3 coding sequence is TGTGCCAGCTCACCAGGCGGATCTGGGGCCAACGTCCTGACTTTC.

The DNA of the CDR3 is TGTGCCTGGAGTGTACTCGCGGGAGGGATCAATGAGCAGTTCTTC. Its translation is CAWSVLAGGINEQFF. J is TRBJ2-1 and V is TRBV30; 9 bases line up with TRBD2. Germline V lookup: CDR1 GTSNPN, CDR2 SVGIG (reference sequence). This CDR3 comprises 15 residues. V was pared by 0 bases and J by 6 bases, with 6 bases of the junction left unmatched.

This clonotype was detected only a few times. The chain couples TRBV6-2 or TRBV6-3 to TRBJ1-2; a weak D match, TRBD1 (5 bases). The CDR3 sequence is 14 residues long. The V gene lost 6 bases and the J gene lost 4 bases, with 15 bases spanning the gap. Germline assignment: CDR1 MNHEY and CDR2 SVGEGT. CDR3 amino acids: CASSNPQGTYGYTF. The CDR3, as DNA: TGTGCCAGCAGCAACCCCCAGGGTACCTATGGCTACACCTTC.

This clonotype was detected only once. This chain uses TRBV6-1 with TRBJ2-1; weak D call: TRBD1 (6 bases). V was clipped by 7 bases and J by 9 bases, with 19 bases between them. The CDR3 covers 14 residues. CDR1 is MNHNS, CDR2 SASEGT, per germline. The CDR3 sequence: CASIPRAFRGEQFF. CDR3 sequence (DNA): TGTGCCAGCATTCCCCGGGCCTTCAGGGGTGAGCAGTTCTTC.

This clonotype was recorded at least ten times. The chain uses TRBV7-6 and TRBJ2-1; 10 bases match TRBD2. The CDR3 is made up of 15 amino acids. CDR1 and CDR2 (germline): SGHVS, FNYEAQ. V gave up 0 bases and J gave up 8 bases; unmatched junction bases: 4. CDR3 sequence reads: CASSLAGSGGYEQFF. CDR3 nucleotides: TGTGCCAGCAGCTTAGCCGGTAGCGGGGGGTATGAGCAGTTCTTC.

In this sample, this clonotype turned up a few times. J is TRBJ2-7 and V is TRBV18; 7 positions match TRBD1. Losses at the gene ends were 6 bases for V and 3 bases for J; bases not matched to a gene: 14. Germline V gene lookup returns CDR1 KGHSH and CDR2 LQKENI. The CDR3 runs to 16 residues. For the CDR3, the DNA is TGTGCCAGCTCCCCCGGACAGGACGCTAGTCTCTACGAGCAGTACTTC. This sequence encodes CASSPGQDASLYEQYF.

This clonotype was observed a handful of times. V usage is TRBV12-3 or TRBV12-4 and J usage is TRBJ2-1, with D possibly TRBD1 on 6 matching bases. The length of the CDR3 is 13 residues. V dropped 2 bases and J dropped 9 bases, with 11 bases sitting between them. This CDR3 reads CASSLSEGGEQFF. In DNA, the CDR3 is TGTGCCAGCAGTTTATCTGAAGGGGGTGAGCAGTTCTTC.

This clonotype was observed a few times. V usage is TRBV20-1 and J usage is TRBJ2-3, with 8 nucleotides matching TRBD2. Germline CDR1 and CDR2: DFQATT and SNEGSKA (reference sequence). The V gene end was trimmed by 5 bases and the J gene end by 0 bases; junction bases not matched to a gene: 10. This CDR3 contains 16 residues. CDR3: CSAPPLAGSSTDTQYF. Here the CDR3 DNA reads TGCAGTGCTCCCCCTTTAGCGGGGTCTAGCACAGATACGCAGTATTTT.

This clonotype has more than one count but fewer than ten. V usage is TRBV27 and J usage is TRBJ1-2, with a possible D match to TRBD1 (5 bases). CDR1 is MNHEY, CDR2 SMNVEV, per germline (reference sequence). V dropped 5 bases and J dropped 7 bases, with 17 bases sitting between them. The CDR3 covers 14 residues. CDR3 loop: CASSQGANGRGYTF. In DNA, the CDR3 is TGTGCCAGCAGTCAAGGGGCCAATGGCCGTGGCTACACCTTC.

The V gene is TRBV7-9, the J gene TRBJ1-2; TRBD1 matches 7 bases. In germline, CDR1 is SEHNR, CDR2 FQNEAQ (reference sequence). The CDR3 extends over 14 amino acids. After removal of 2 bases from V and 6 bases from J, the junction contained 6 bases not matched to a gene. The CDR3 here is CASSLTGEVDGYTF. CDR3 sequence (DNA): TGTGCCAGCAGCTTAACAGGGGAGGTGGATGGCTACACCTTC. Based on the CDR3 plus reference TRBV7-9 and TRBJ1-2, the full variable domain is DTGVSQNPRHKITKRGQNVTFRCDPISEHNRLYWYRQTLGQGPEFLTYFQNEAQLEKSRLLSDRFSAERPKGSFSTLEIQRTEQGDSAMYLCASSLTGEVDGYTFGSGTRLTVV.

This clonotype was found many times. The CDR3 here is CASSEVARTYEQYF. CDR3 coding DNA: TGTGCCAGCAGTGAAGTTGCCCGAACCTACGAGCAGTACTTC. The chain links TRBV2 to TRBJ2-7, with D unresolved. The CDR3 runs 14 residues. From germline, CDR1 is SNHLY and CDR2 FYNNEI. Trimming took 1 base from V and 2 from J, leaving 9 bases between them.

The chain couples TRBV7-9 to TRBJ1-1; 7 bases are shared with TRBD1. Losses at the gene ends were 5 bases for V and 6 bases for J; bases not matched to a gene: 6. Per the germline V gene, CDR1 is SEHNR and CDR2 is FQNEAQ (reference sequence). There are 13 residues in the CDR3. This CDR3 reads CASSDRVTAEAFF. Written as DNA, the CDR3 is TGTGCCAGCAGCGACAGGGTAACCGCTGAAGCTTTCTTT.

This clonotype was observed a few times. V and J are TRBV6-5 and TRBJ2-3; 9 bases are shared with TRBD2. The CDR3 contains 17 residues. Germline assignment: CDR1 MNHEY and CDR2 SVGAGI. V shed 6 bases, J shed 5 bases, and the junction held 15 bases outside the gene matches. In DNA form, the CDR3 reads TGTGCCAGCAGCCAAGGATGGCGGGGGGGCCCTGGAGATACGCAGTATTTT. Protein sequence: CASSQGWRGGPGDTQYF.

Written as DNA, the CDR3 is TGTGCCAGCAGCCAAGTTCCCCGGGACACTGAAGCTTTCTTT. Its translation: CASSQVPRDTEAFF. The chain carries TRBV4-2 and TRBJ1-1; D is undetermined. This CDR3 is built from 14 residues. V lost 1 base and J lost 3, with 9 bases in between. Germline CDR1 LGHNA, CDR2 YNFKEQ.